This T cell receptor (beta chain) stems from a study of cytomegalovirus exposure and HLA in healthy donors. Whole-study context: Some 85 million unique TCRs, all from HLA-typed donors, were included in an early release of the data.

Study observations and caveats: Some V segments, including TRBV6-2 and TRBV6-3, were excluded as indistinguishable. Specific recognition of CMV antigens was confirmed in vitro for a few chains (all CMV-associated).

Trimming pared 0 bases from V and 5 bases from J, leaving 16 bases between. Per the germline V gene, CDR1 is MGHRA and CDR2 is YSYEKL. The CDR3 runs to 17 residues. Concerning this clone itself: Its antigen remains unknown.

Amplification used 60 Vbeta primers and 13 Jbeta primers. In the authors' workflow: The count from a later analysis was about 80 million unique TCR beta chains, about 9.9 million of them shared. This table comes from immunoSEQ multiplex PCR, and its TCRdb copy is limited to in-frame clones, with some not included. D and trimming come from the DNA, and the V and J calls and clone size come from that table. The sample table sets out 150,000 to 200,000 clones. The sample was PBMCs. The clonotype was recovered from a man under 40 in good health and CMV-seronegative. The J gene is TRBJ1-4, the V gene TRBV4-1; D ambiguous. DNA for the CDR3: TGCGCCAGCAGCCAAGAGGGTACGGGTTACAAGAATGAAAAACTGTTTTTT. Translating it yields CASSQEGTGYKNEKLFF.